Below are 13 T cell receptor beta chains sequenced from a single sample in a study of shared clonotypes between healthy human individuals (dated by TCRdb to about 2020). Library method: the immunoSEQ multiplex PCR assay. TCRdb provides this immuneACCESS table in a form limited to in-frame rearrangements. Some clones are lacking; in checked studies, under half of them reflect an unresolved V gene, and why the rest are absent is not known. The sample includes roughly 1,100,000 clones, with 65% to 80% observed a single time. Clones ranked in the top ten supply roughly 1.4% of the sample. Specimen: memory CD4+ T cells sorted from blood. In light of the paper, this sample's cell subset or site label describes: CD45RA-negative fraction. The receptors were sampled from a man younger than 35 in good health.

CDR3 residues: CASKTGGEPPCYEQYF. CDR3 DNA sequence: TGTGCCAGTAAGACAGGGGGCGAGCCTCCCTGCTACGAGCAGTACTTC. This sequence joins TRBV25-1 and TRBJ2-7, with 10 bases that match TRBD1. The CDR3 runs 16 residues. CDR1 is MGHDK and CDR2 is SYGVNS in the germline V gene. Unmatched junction bases numbered 14, after V lost 9 bases and J lost 3 bases.

V is TRBV7-8 and J is TRBJ2-1; D is unresolved. Trimming shortened V by 7 bases and J by 1 base, and 14 bases separated the two germline ends. CDR1 and CDR2 (germline): SGHVS, FQNEAQ. CDR3 length: 15 residues. The CDR3 sequence: CASIAAGVSYNEQFF. The CDR3 DNA reads as TGTGCCAGCATTGCAGCTGGAGTTTCCTACAATGAGCAGTTCTTC.

The chain combines TRBV5-1 with TRBJ2-5; 13 bases fit TRBD2. The CDR3 consists of 17 residues. The trim removed 2 bases at V and 1 base at J, leaving 5 bases unmatched. Germline CDR1 is SGHRS and CDR2 is YFSETQ. The DNA of the CDR3 is TGCGCCAGCAGCTTAGGAGGGACTAGCGGGATCCAAGAGACCCAGTACTTC. Amino acid sequence: CASSLGGTSGIQETQYF.

J is TRBJ2-1 and V is TRBV4-3; 9 nucleotides align to TRBD2. Germline CDR1 reads LGHNA; CDR2 reads YSLEER. The V segment lost 6 bases and the J segment 3 bases; nucleotides outside the gene matches: 9. The CDR3 runs 16 residues. CDR3 amino acids: CASRPVAGVDYNEQFF. In DNA form, the CDR3 reads TGCGCCAGCAGACCCGTAGCGGGAGTAGACTACAATGAGCAGTTCTTC.

The CDR3 loop reads CASSYRDPEAFF. CDR3 nucleotides: TGTGCCAGCAGTTATCGGGACCCTGAAGCTTTCTTT. The chain has TRBV5-6 and TRBJ1-1, with D perhaps TRBD1 (5 bases). Germline V gene sequence: CDR1 SGHDT, CDR2 YYEEEE. The V end was cut by 5 bases, the J end by 6 bases, with 11 bases between. The CDR3 is 12 amino acids.

This clone occurred a few times. V is TRBV6-5 and J is TRBJ1-3; TRBD1 matches 10 bases. The germline gives CDR1 MNHEY, CDR2 SVGAGI. This CDR3 is 14 amino acids long. Germline trimming cut 0 bases from V and 12 bases from J; bases unmatched to any gene: 5. The CDR3 loop reads CASSYSKGTGVIYF. CDR3 DNA: TGTGCCAGCAGTTACTCGAAAGGGACAGGGGTCATATATTTT.

The rearrangement joins TRBV7-2 to TRBJ2-7; 7 positions agree with TRBD2. Germline V gives CDR1 SGHTA, CDR2 FQGNSA. This CDR3 spans 15 amino acids. V was pared by 3 bases and J by 1 base, with 6 bases of the junction left unmatched. CDR3 residues: CASSLSAGESYEQYF. The CDR3, as DNA: TGTGCCAGCAGCTTGTCGGCGGGAGAGTCCTACGAGCAGTACTTC.

A remark on this clone: Additional DNA sequences in this sample encode the identical CDR3. The rearrangement links TRBV29-1 to TRBJ1-1; D unclear. The CDR3 has 11 amino acids. Germline CDR1 reads SQVTM; CDR2 reads ANQGSEA. The V end lost 4 bases, the J end lost 5 bases, and 8 bases lay between the germline ends. CDR3 region: CSVVRLTEAFF. In DNA, the CDR3 is TGCAGCGTTGTAAGGCTTACTGAAGCTTTCTTT.

The chain has TRBV5-1 and TRBJ1-4; TRBD1 is a possible D gene (5 bases). This CDR3 is 16 amino acids long. Trimming cost V 4 bases and J 0 bases, with 13 bases left between them. CDR1 SGHRS and CDR2 YFSETQ come from the germline V gene. This CDR3 reads CASSRQPVATNEKLFF. CDR3 bases: TGCGCCAGCAGCCGACAGCCCGTTGCAACTAATGAAAAACTGTTTTTT.

The chain uses TRBV2 and TRBJ1-1; 8 positions match TRBD1. V trimming: 10 bases; J trimming: 1 base; junction bases outside the gene matches: 8. CDR1 is SNHLY and CDR2 is FYNNEI in the germline V gene. The CDR3 loop spans 14 amino acids. The DNA for the CDR3 is TGTGCCACCGTCCCCGGGACAGGGAACACTGAAGCTTTCTTT. Translation: CATVPGTGNTEAFF.

The chain combines TRBV9 with TRBJ2-3; TRBD1 matches 8 bases. The CDR3 covers 16 residues. J lost 1 base, V lost 7 bases, and 11 bases had no gene match. Germline V gives CDR1 SGDLS, CDR2 YYNGEE. The CDR3 sequence: CASGLQGAGGTDTQYF. The CDR3 region has the DNA TGTGCCAGCGGCCTCCAGGGGGCCGGGGGCACAGATACGCAGTATTTT.

About this clone: The identical CDR3 is also encoded by other nucleotide sequences in the sample. The V gene is TRBV6-1, the J gene TRBJ1-2; 10 nucleotides align to TRBD1. Looked up from germline, CDR1 is MNHNS and CDR2 is SASEGT. The CDR3 has 13 residues. J was trimmed by 5 bases and V by 6 bases; bases with no gene match: 3. The CDR3 nucleotides read TGTGCCAGCAGCGGACAGGGGGGGTATGGCTACACCTTC. This translates into CASSGQGGYGYTF.

This clone was seen a few times. The chain employs TRBV10-3 and TRBJ2-7; 9 nucleotides line up with TRBD1. The CDR3 is 15 residues long. The V gene's germline CDR1 is ENHRY and CDR2 SYGVKD. Germline trimming cut 5 bases from V and 4 bases from J; bases unmatched to any gene: 9. CDR3 loop: CAISPGQGGGYEQYF. CDR3 coding DNA: TGTGCCATCAGTCCGGGACAGGGAGGAGGGTACGAGCAGTACTTC.